One and the same sample provided the 12 T cell receptor beta chains below, sequenced in a study of blood T cell repertoires in COVID-19. Libraries were prepared by immunoSEQ multiplex PCR; TCRdb keeps only in-frame clonotypes and omits some of them. The repertoire holds roughly 130,000 clones, 70% to 90% seen once, with about 4.1% in the top ten. The sequenced sample was peripheral blood. These receptors were obtained from a middle-aged man with acute or convalescent COVID-19.

This clone was picked up one time. The chain is built from TRBV11-3 and TRBJ2-1, with TRBD2 matching 14 bases. The trim removed 5 bases at V and 5 bases at J, leaving 14 bases unmatched. Germline V gene lookup returns CDR1 SGHNT and CDR2 YENEEA. The CDR3 has 19 amino acids. The CDR3 coding sequence is TGTGCCAGCAGCCCGGGACTAGCGGGGGCCCTCGGACTGGACAATGAGCAGTTCTTC. It translates to CASSPGLAGALGLDNEQFF.

On this clone: This same CDR3 is encoded by further DNA sequences in the sample. This chain connects TRBV9 to TRBJ2-7, with a possible D match to TRBD1 (5 bases). Trimming left V 3 bases short and J 4 bases short, with 14 bases between. Germline lookup yields CDR1 SGDLS and CDR2 YYNGEE. This CDR3 has 14 residues. This chain's CDR3 is CASSAGTGPYEQYF. In nucleotides, the CDR3 is TGTGCCAGCAGCGCCGGCACAGGCCCATACGAGCAGTACTTC.

The chain joins TRBV19 to TRBJ1-2; TRBD1 is a possible D gene (6 bases). Looked up from germline, CDR1 is LNHDA and CDR2 is SQIVND (reference sequence). Deletions cut 3 bases from V and 4 bases from J, with 9 bases between. This CDR3 contains 13 residues. The CDR3: CASSMTGTYGYTF. Written as DNA, the CDR3 is TGTGCCAGTAGTATGACAGGAACCTATGGCTACACCTTC.

CDR3 protein: CASSPDSSPSQGYTF. CDR3 coding DNA: TGTGCCAGTTCCCCGGACTCCAGCCCGTCCCAGGGCTACACCTTC. V is TRBV19 and J is TRBJ1-2; D gene unclear. Looked up from germline, CDR1 is LNHDA and CDR2 is SQIVND (reference sequence). V lost 8 bases and J lost 8, with 24 bases in between. The CDR3 loop spans 15 amino acids.

The chain carries TRBV4-1 and TRBJ1-2; weak D call: TRBD1 (6 bases). Germline V gene data show CDR1 as MGHRA and CDR2 as YSYEKL. V lost 3 bases and J 3 bases, leaving 11 bases between the germline ends. CDR3 size: 14 residues. CDR3 region: CASSQVQGDYGYTF. The CDR3 DNA is TGCGCCAGCAGCCAGGTACAGGGAGACTATGGCTACACCTTC.

The rearrangement links TRBV6-5 to TRBJ2-7, with TRBD2 identical over 9 bases. The ends lost 7 bases at V and 6 bases at J; junction bases unmatched: 7. The CDR3 is 13 residues long. The V gene's germline CDR1 is MNHEY and CDR2 SVGAGI. The CDR3 nucleotides are TGTGCCAGCAAACCTAGCGGGATTGTCGAGCAGTACTTC. It translates to CASKPSGIVEQYF.

The chain joins TRBV19 to TRBJ2-3, with 8 bases fitting TRBD1. With V trimmed by 10 bases and J by 0 bases, 6 bases remained unmatched. Germline V gene sequence: CDR1 LNHDA, CDR2 SQIVND (reference sequence). This CDR3 comprises 14 residues. The DNA for the CDR3 is TGTGCCACCCGGGACAGGACTAGCACAGATACGCAGTATTTT. This sequence encodes CATRDRTSTDTQYF.

The chain links TRBV7-2 to TRBJ1-1; 7 nucleotides agree with TRBD1. Germline CDR1 SGHTA, CDR2 FQGNSA. CDR3 size: 15 residues. Trimming took 3 bases from V and 0 from J; bases not matched to a gene: 4. The CDR3 region has the DNA TGTGCCAGCAGCTTGCACAGGGGAATGAACACTGAAGCTTTCTTT. Amino acids: CASSLHRGMNTEAFF.

The chain combines TRBV5-4 with TRBJ2-1; perhaps TRBD1 as D (6 bases). The V and J ends lost 1 base and 8 bases respectively, with 10 bases between them. This CDR3 region has 13 residues. Germline V lookup: CDR1 SGHNT, CDR2 YYREEE (reference sequence). Here the CDR3 DNA reads TGTGCCAGCAGCTTGACAGGGTTTGATGAGCAGTTCTTC. Its protein is CASSLTGFDEQFF. The entire variable domain, with the rest obtained from reference TRBV5-4 and TRBJ2-1, is as follows: ETGVTQSPTHLIKTRGQQVTLRCSSQSGHNTVSWYQQALGQGPQFIFQYYREEENGRGNFPPRFSGLQFPNYSSELNVNALELDDSALYLCASSLTGFDEQFFGPGTRLTVL.

This sequence joins TRBV3-1 (or the pseudogene TRBV3-2) and TRBJ1-2; 7 bases match TRBD1. The CDR3 is made up of 14 amino acids. Trimming took 4 bases from V and 5 from J; bases not matched to a gene: 7. Germline lookup yields CDR1 LGHDT and CDR2 YNNKEL (reference sequence). CDR3: CASSRWGQLYGYTF. The CDR3 region has the DNA TGTGCCAGCAGCCGTTGGGGACAGCTTTATGGCTACACCTTC.

The CDR3 reads CASSFRRDPEAFF. CDR3 in DNA: TGTGCCAGCAGCTTTCGCAGGGATCCTGAAGCTTTCTTT. The V and J genes are TRBV14 and TRBJ1-1, with D possibly matching TRBD1 (5 bases). Trimming cost V 5 bases and J 6 bases, with 13 bases left between them. Looked up from germline, CDR1 is SGHDN and CDR2 is FVKESK. The CDR3 loop spans 13 amino acids.

This chain connects TRBV3-1 (or the pseudogene TRBV3-2) to TRBJ1-5; D unclear. The CDR3 runs 16 residues. With 1 base removed from V and 3 bases from J, the gap between germline ends came to 13 bases. Germline V gene data show CDR1 as LGHDT and CDR2 as YNNKEL (reference sequence). The DNA for the CDR3 is TGTGCCAGCAGCCAAGGGTCGCACAGCCTCAATCAGCCCCAGCATTTT. Translation gives CASSQGSHSLNQPQHF.